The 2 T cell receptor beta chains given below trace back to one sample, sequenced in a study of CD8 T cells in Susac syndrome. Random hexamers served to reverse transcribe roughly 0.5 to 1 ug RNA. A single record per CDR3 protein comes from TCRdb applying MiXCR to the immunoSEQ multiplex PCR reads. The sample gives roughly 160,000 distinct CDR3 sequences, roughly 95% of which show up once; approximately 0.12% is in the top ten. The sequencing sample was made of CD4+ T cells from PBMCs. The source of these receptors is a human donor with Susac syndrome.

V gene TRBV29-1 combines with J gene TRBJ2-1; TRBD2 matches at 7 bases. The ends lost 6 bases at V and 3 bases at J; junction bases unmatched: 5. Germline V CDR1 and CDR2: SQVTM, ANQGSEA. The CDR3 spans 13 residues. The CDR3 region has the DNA TGCAGCGTAAGGGAGGGCCGCTACAATGAGCAGTTCTTC. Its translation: CSVREGRYNEQFF.

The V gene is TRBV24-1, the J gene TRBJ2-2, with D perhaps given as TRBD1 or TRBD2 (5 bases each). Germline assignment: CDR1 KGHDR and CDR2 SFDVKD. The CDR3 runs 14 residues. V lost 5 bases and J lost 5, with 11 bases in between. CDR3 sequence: CATSGDGATGELFF. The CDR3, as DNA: TGTGCCACCAGTGGCGACGGGGCAACCGGGGAGCTGTTTTTT.